Listed below are T cell receptor beta chains from one sample, sequenced in a study of T cell responses to AZD1222 COVID-19 vaccine. This table comes from immunoSEQ multiplex PCR, and its TCRdb copy is limited to in-frame clones, with some not included. Of fewer than 200,000 clones in the sample, 85% to 95% were seen once. This specimen was peripheral blood, taken on day 0 of AZD1222 vaccination. The receptor source for this set is an adult in good health. The CDR3 runs from the conserved cysteine through the conserved F or W. A D gene is named only where the DNA matches it firmly. A row's size may be missing; if present it is once, few, many or a size class.

D gene	V gene	clone size	J gene	CDR3 protein	CDR3 DNA
NA	TRBV27	NA	TRBJ1-6	CASSPGYGGSPLHF	TGTGCCAGCAGCCCGGGGTATGGGGGTTCACCCCTCCACTTT
NA	TRBV11-2	once	TRBJ1-3	CAGRAAGRGNTIYF	TGTGCCGGTCGGGCCGCCGGGAGGGGAAACACCATATATTTT
TRBD1	TRBV9	NA	TRBJ2-7	CASSVASGQAYEQYF	TGTGCCAGCAGCGTAGCTTCGGGACAGGCGTACGAGCAGTACTTC
NA	TRBV18	NA	TRBJ2-3	CASSPTEADTQYF	TGTGCCAGCTCACCGACGGAGGCAGATACGCAGTATTTT
NA	TRBV6-5	NA	TRBJ2-3	CASSRTESTDTQYF	TGTGCCAGCAGTAGGACGGAGAGCACAGATACGCAGTATTTT
NA	TRBV9	NA	TRBJ1-3	CASSDGIRATSGNTIYF	TGTGCCAGCAGCGACGGTATCCGGGCGACCTCTGGAAACACCATATATTTT
TRBD1	TRBV9	NA	TRBJ1-2	CASSRGQGVHGYTF	TGTGCCAGCAGCCGCGGACAGGGGGTCCATGGCTACACCTTC
NA	TRBV18	NA	TRBJ1-2	CASSPTQKELANYGYTF	TGTGCCAGCTCACCAACCCAGAAAGAATTAGCTAACTATGGCTACACCTTC
NA	TRBV7-3	NA	TRBJ2-1	CASSLGRENNEQFF	TGTGCCAGCAGCTTAGGAAGAGAAAACAATGAGCAGTTCTTC
TRBD2	TRBV4-3	NA	TRBJ2-7	CASSQVGGGSYEQYF	TGCGCCAGCAGCCAAGTCGGCGGGGGGTCCTACGAGCAGTACTTC
TRBD1	TRBV7-2	NA	TRBJ1-2	CASNNGQGVYGYTF	TGTGCCAGCAACAATGGACAGGGAGTGTATGGCTACACCTTC
NA	TRBV29-1	NA	TRBJ1-1	CSVDHGGQIEAFF	TGCAGCGTTGACCACGGTGGGCAGATTGAAGCTTTCTTT
NA	TRBV6-5	NA	TRBJ2-3	CASSYRRAGPTDTQYF	TGTGCCAGCAGTTACAGGCGGGCGGGGCCCACAGATACGCAGTATTTT
NA	TRBV27	NA	TRBJ1-2	CASSLSRGGSYTF	TGTGCCAGCAGTTTATCGAGGGGAGGTAGCTACACCTTC
NA	TRBV6-4	NA	TRBJ2-3	CASSASPANTQYF	TGTGCCAGCAGTGCCTCTCCGGCGAATACGCAGTATTTT
TRBD1	TRBV10-3	once	TRBJ1-6	CAISEGTGRGSPLHF	TGTGCCATCAGTGAAGGGACAGGGAGGGGGTCACCCCTCCACTTT
TRBD2	TRBV5-1	NA	TRBJ2-7	CASTLTSGVGEQYF	TGCGCCAGCACCCTAACTAGCGGGGTGGGCGAGCAGTACTTC
TRBD2	TRBV7-3	NA	TRBJ2-1	CASSLGSGGREQFF	TGTGCCAGCAGCTTGGGTAGCGGGGGGCGGGAGCAGTTCTTC
NA	TRBV7-2	NA	TRBJ2-5	CASSLNRPEGTQYF	TGTGCCAGCAGCTTAAACAGGCCCGAGGGGACCCAGTACTTC
TRBD1	TRBV4-2	few	TRBJ2-7	CASSPPPGQTFEQYF	TGTGCCAGCAGCCCTCCTCCGGGACAGACTTTCGAGCAGTACTTC
TRBD1	TRBV9	NA	TRBJ1-1	CASSARQGSTEAFF	TGTGCCAGCAGCGCCCGACAGGGATCCACTGAAGCTTTCTTT
TRBD1	TRBV27	NA	TRBJ2-7	CASSLQGANYEQYF	TGTGCCAGCAGTTTACAGGGGGCCAACTACGAGCAGTACTTC
NA	TRBV19	once	TRBJ1-5	CASSATGTQPQHF	TGTGCCAGTAGTGCTACAGGTACTCAGCCCCAGCATTTT
TRBD1	TRBV6-5	NA	TRBJ2-2	CASTDRAGGELFF	TGTGCCAGCACGGACAGGGCAGGCGGGGAGCTGTTTTTT
TRBD1	TRBV5-1	NA	TRBJ1-4	CASSGTTGAENEKLFF	TGCGCCAGCAGCGGGACGACAGGGGCCGAAAATGAAAAACTGTTTTTT
NA	TRBV5-1	NA	TRBJ1-2	CASSLGEGNYGYTF	TGCGCCAGCAGCTTGGGAGAGGGCAACTATGGCTACACCTTC
NA	TRBV16	NA	TRBJ2-5	CASSQWGRADQETQYF	TGTGCCAGCAGCCAATGGGGCAGGGCGGACCAAGAGACCCAGTACTTC
NA	TRBV6-2/TRBV6-3	NA	TRBJ1-6	CASSYKTSGGSPLHF	TGTGCCAGCAGTTACAAGACCTCCGGGGGTTCACCCCTCCACTTT
NA	TRBV2	once	TRBJ1-5	CASSEAPLGQPQHF	TGTGCCAGCAGTGAAGCCCCCCTGGGACAGCCCCAGCATTTT
NA	TRBV7-6	NA	TRBJ2-3	CASSPQEGGARDTQYF	TGTGCCAGCAGCCCCCAGGAGGGGGGGGCCAGAGATACGCAGTATTTT
TRBD1	TRBV7-9	once	TRBJ2-7	CASSLPGQGPPQYF	TGTGCCAGCAGCTTACCGGGACAGGGGCCGCCGCAGTACTTC
TRBD1	TRBV19	NA	TRBJ1-2	CASTAGGLYGYTF	TGTGCCAGTACGGCAGGGGGATTATATGGCTACACCTTC
NA	TRBV16	NA	TRBJ1-6	CASSQGREVQSSYNSPLHF	TGTGCCAGCAGCCAAGGACGGGAAGTACAAAGCTCCTATAATTCACCCCTCCACTTT
NA	TRBV7-2	NA	TRBJ1-2	CASSFSGQINYGYTF	TGTGCCAGCAGCTTTTCGGGGCAGATTAACTATGGCTACACCTTC
TRBD1	TRBV6-5	NA	TRBJ1-3	CASGQGTSGNTIYF	TGTGCCAGCGGACAGGGGACATCTGGAAACACCATATATTTT
TRBD1	TRBV13	NA	TRBJ1-2	CASSYLRDRVNYGYTF	TGTGCCAGCAGCTATCTCCGGGACAGGGTTAACTATGGCTACACCTTC
TRBD1	TRBV6-2/TRBV6-3	NA	TRBJ1-1	CASSSGGGTEAFF	TGTGCCAGCAGCTCAGGGGGGGGAACTGAAGCTTTCTTT
NA	TRBV6-5	NA	TRBJ1-2	CASSYDGEYYGYTF	TGTGCCAGCAGTTACGACGGAGAGTACTATGGCTACACCTTC
NA	TRBV15	NA	TRBJ2-3	CATSRARGTDTQYF	TGTGCCACCAGCAGGGCCAGAGGCACAGATACGCAGTATTTT
TRBD1	TRBV18	NA	TRBJ1-1	CASSWDRGTSPNTEAFF	TGTGCCAGCTCTTGGGACAGGGGAACGTCCCCGAACACTGAAGCTTTCTTT
TRBD1	TRBV27	NA	TRBJ2-5	CASSSLRGSETQYF	TGTGCCAGCAGTTCCCTCAGGGGGTCTGAGACCCAGTACTTC
TRBD2	TRBV18	NA	TRBJ2-7	CASSPTAGVTSYEQYF	TGTGCCAGCTCACCAACGGCGGGGGTTACCTCCTACGAGCAGTACTTC
NA	TRBV5-1	NA	TRBJ2-7	CASSLVGDEQYF	TGCGCCAGCAGCTTGGTCGGCGACGAGCAGTACTTC
NA	TRBV27	NA	TRBJ1-6	CASSLGRALSPLHF	TGTGCCAGCAGCCTAGGCAGGGCCCTTTCACCCCTCCACTTT
NA	TRBV4-3	NA	TRBJ2-2	CASSQSVGAGELFF	TGCGCCAGCAGCCAATCCGTAGGGGCCGGGGAGCTGTTTTTT
TRBD2	TRBV3-1/TRBV3-2	NA	TRBJ2-1	CASSQLAGAYNEQFF	TGTGCCAGCAGCCAGCTAGCGGGGGCTTACAATGAGCAGTTCTTC
TRBD2	TRBV5-1	NA	TRBJ2-1	CASSLTSGAFAEQFF	TGCGCCAGCAGCCTCACTAGCGGGGCGTTCGCTGAGCAGTTCTTC
NA	TRBV9	NA	TRBJ2-7	CASSPPLGDNEQYF	TGTGCCAGCAGCCCGCCACTAGGAGATAACGAGCAGTACTTC